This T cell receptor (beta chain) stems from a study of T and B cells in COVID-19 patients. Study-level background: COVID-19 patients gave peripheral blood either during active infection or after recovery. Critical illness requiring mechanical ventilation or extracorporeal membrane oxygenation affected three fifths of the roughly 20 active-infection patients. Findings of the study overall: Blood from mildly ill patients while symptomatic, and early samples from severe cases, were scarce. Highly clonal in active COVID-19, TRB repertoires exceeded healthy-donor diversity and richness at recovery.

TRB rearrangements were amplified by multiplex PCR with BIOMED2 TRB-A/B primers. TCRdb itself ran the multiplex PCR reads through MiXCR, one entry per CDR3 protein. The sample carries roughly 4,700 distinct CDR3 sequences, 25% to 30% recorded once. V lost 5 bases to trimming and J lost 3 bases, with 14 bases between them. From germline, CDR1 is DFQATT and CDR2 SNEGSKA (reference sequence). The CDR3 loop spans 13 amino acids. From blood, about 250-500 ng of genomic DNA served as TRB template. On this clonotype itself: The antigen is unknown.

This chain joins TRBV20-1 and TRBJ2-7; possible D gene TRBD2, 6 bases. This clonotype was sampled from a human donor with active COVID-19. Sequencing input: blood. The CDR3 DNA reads TGCAGTGCTGGGAGGTCACCCGGCTACGAGCAGTACTTC. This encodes CSAGRSPGYEQYF.